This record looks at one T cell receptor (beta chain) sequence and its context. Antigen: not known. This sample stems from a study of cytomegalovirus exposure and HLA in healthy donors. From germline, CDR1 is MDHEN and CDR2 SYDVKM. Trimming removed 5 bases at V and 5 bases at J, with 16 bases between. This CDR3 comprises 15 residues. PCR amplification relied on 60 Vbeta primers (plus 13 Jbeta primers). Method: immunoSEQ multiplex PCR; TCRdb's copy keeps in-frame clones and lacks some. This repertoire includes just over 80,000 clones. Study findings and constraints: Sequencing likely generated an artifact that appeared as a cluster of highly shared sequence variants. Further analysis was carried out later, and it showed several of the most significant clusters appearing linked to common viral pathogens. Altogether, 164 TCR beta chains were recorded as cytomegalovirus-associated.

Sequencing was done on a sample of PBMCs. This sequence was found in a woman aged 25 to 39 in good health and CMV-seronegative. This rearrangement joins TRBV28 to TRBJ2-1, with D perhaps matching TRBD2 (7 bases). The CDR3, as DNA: TGTGCCAGCAGTGGACGGGGGGCGGGGGACAATGAGCAGTTCTTC. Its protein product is CASSGRGAGDNEQFF.